These T cell receptor beta chains were read from a single sample in a study of identical twins. Using its own MiXCR run on the 5' RACE reads, TCRdb lists one record per CDR3 protein. Of hundreds of thousands of distinct CDR3 sequences listed, roughly 26% are singletons. The same data also went into a second study, on T cells expressing NK-cell markers.

The sequenced material came from CD4+ T cells sorted from blood. The receptor source for this set is a woman aged 18-29 years in good health. CDR3s leave out the opening cysteine and the closing phenylalanine or tryptophan. The size of a clone is reported for some rows only, either as once, few or many, or as a class for expanded clones.

clone_size | v_call | cdr3_aa
- | TRBV28 | ASSLWGQGGREQY
- | TRBV20-1 | SAISSGGAGANVLT
- | TRBV5-1 | ATQQGVNTEAF
many | TRBV29-1 | SVHRGYGAF
few | TRBV6-2/TRBV6-3 | ASSYPGHNNEQF
- | TRBV20-1 | SARVGGSFLDTQY
- | TRBV3-1 | ASSPAANVLT
- | TRBV6-1 | ASRPAPMGTQY
- | TRBV29-1 | SVVGAWNAEAF
few | TRBV12-3/TRBV12-4 | ASSLSTVSTDTQY
few | TRBV20-1 | SASGGDGELF
few | TRBV6-5 | ASSYRGETQY